The present T cell receptor (beta chain) was sequenced within a study of blood T cell repertoires in COVID-19. Whole-study context: Both acute and convalescent COVID-19 samples were obtained from the United States, Italy and Spain. T cells, B-cell-depleted T cells, or PBMCs supplied cDNA or gDNA.

Original processing notes: For nucleated cells, counts were estimated from reference gene primer amplification. Data came from immunoSEQ multiplex PCR; TCRdb stores just in-frame clones and leaves some out. The V and J calls and clone size were taken over from that table, and D and trimming were inferred from the DNA. The data show 150,000 or so clones, with approximately 77% seen just once and 15% to 20% held by the top ten. Study members were between about 18 and 89 years old and lived in 20 to 25 US regions. Deletions cut 2 bases from V and 2 bases from J, with 7 bases between. Germline V gives CDR1 SEHNR, CDR2 FQNEAQ (reference sequence). This CDR3 region has 13 residues.

V is TRBV7-9 and J is TRBJ2-7; D possibly corresponds to TRBD1 (5 bases). Sequenced input: PBMCs or T cells enriched from blood (not recorded which). The TCR was taken from a man between 60 and 75 years old who had recovered from COVID-19. CDR3 in DNA: TGTGCCAGCAGCTTATCAGGGACCTACGAGCAGTACTTC. Amino acids: CASSLSGTYEQYF.